The next 25 T cell receptor beta chains were all read from a single sample in a study of identical twins. TCRdb reprocessed the 5' RACE reads with MiXCR, giving one entry per CDR3 protein. The table lists roughly 630,000 distinct CDR3 sequences, just over 7% of them singletons. This same sample was also part of a study on yellow fever vaccine responses in identical twins.

The sequenced sample consisted of PBMCs. Receptor source: a woman aged 18 to 35 in good health.

This clonotype has ten or more counts. In nucleotides, the CDR3 is TGTGCCAGCAGCGAGGATAGCACAGATACGCAGTATTTT. This encodes CASSEDSTDTQYF. The chain has TRBV5-6 and TRBJ2-3; no clear D gene. This CDR3 is built from 13 residues. CDR1 and CDR2 (germline): SGHDT, YYEEEE. V lost 4 bases to trimming and J lost 0 bases, with 6 bases between them.

This clonotype turned up a few times. The chain links TRBV29-1 to TRBJ2-4; TRBD2 might be the D (6 bases). Germline V gene sequence: CDR1 SQVTM, CDR2 ANQGSEA. This CDR3 region has 10 residues. V was trimmed by 4 bases and J by 12 bases, leaving 10 bases between them. CDR3 bases: TGCAGCGTTGTGGGGGGTGGTCAGTACTTC. It specifies CSVVGGGQYF.

This clonotype was observed a handful of times. The chain uses TRBV6-2 or TRBV6-3 and TRBJ2-2, with TRBD2 matching 7 bases. Trimming cost V 8 bases and J 1 base; bases outside gene matches: 13. In germline, CDR1 is MNHEY, CDR2 SVGEGT. CDR3 size: 17 residues. In DNA, the CDR3 is TGTGCCAGCTCAGGGAGGGGCCTCACCTTGAACACCGGGGAGCTGTTTTTT. Residues: CASSGRGLTLNTGELFF.

The J gene is TRBJ1-1, the V gene TRBV6-1; D is possibly TRBD1 (5 bases). CDR3 length: 15 amino acids. Trimming pared 6 bases from V and 4 bases from J, leaving 18 bases between. Germline lookup yields CDR1 MNHNS and CDR2 SASEGT. Here the CDR3 DNA reads TGTGCCAGCAGCCAACTCCCGGGTAGGGGCACTGAAGCTTTCTTT. Translating it yields CASSQLPGRGTEAFF.

CDR3 in amino acids: CATSRDQAPHYEQYV. The CDR3 nucleotides read TGTGCCACCAGCAGAGATCAGGCCCCACACTACGAGCAGTACGTC. The chain combines TRBV15 with TRBJ2-7; D is unclear. V was trimmed by 0 bases and J by 3 bases, leaving 12 bases between them. The CDR3 runs 15 residues. The germline CDR1 and CDR2 sequences are LNHNV and YYDKDF (reference sequence).

This rearrangement joins TRBV12-3 or TRBV12-4 to TRBJ1-6; D is unclear. V was pared by 9 bases and J by 9 bases, with 9 bases between. This CDR3 is built from 11 residues. The CDR3 spells CASRNGSPLHF. As DNA, the CDR3 is TGTGCCAGTAGGAACGGTTCACCCCTCCACTTT.

V and J are TRBV12-3 or TRBV12-4 and TRBJ2-3; the D gene could be TRBD1 or TRBD2 (5 bases each). Deletions cut 7 bases from V and 0 bases from J, with 11 bases between. This CDR3 is 14 amino acids long. As DNA, the CDR3 is TGTGCCAGCATTCCTGGGGGAAGCACAGATACGCAGTATTTT. Amino acids: CASIPGGSTDTQYF.

The chain links TRBV10-2 to TRBJ2-3; tentative D call: TRBD1 (6 bases). CDR3 length: 15 residues. Per the germline V gene, CDR1 is WSHSY and CDR2 is SAAADI. V was clipped by 2 bases and J by 5 bases, with 14 bases between them. The CDR3 nucleotides read TGCGCCAGCAGTGAGGTCTGGGGGCTAATAGATACGCAGTATTTT. Translated: CASSEVWGLIDTQYF.

V and J are TRBV19 and TRBJ2-7; 15 positions agree with TRBD2. Germline trimming cut 4 bases from V and 12 bases from J; bases unmatched to any gene: 4. Germline-derived CDR1 and CDR2 are LNHDA and SQIVND (reference sequence). The CDR3 covers 13 residues. The CDR3, as DNA: TGTGCCAGTAGTACTGGGACTAGCGGGAGGTGGTACTTC. This sequence encodes CASSTGTSGRWYF.

This clonotype has just a few counts. This rearrangement joins TRBV19 to TRBJ1-5; D not resolved. Germline V lookup: CDR1 LNHDA, CDR2 SQIVND (reference sequence). V lost 6 bases and J lost 6, with 12 bases in between. The CDR3 sequence is 13 residues long. The CDR3 protein is CASSPVVVQPQHF. In DNA, the CDR3 is TGTGCCAGTAGCCCGGTCGTAGTTCAGCCCCAGCATTTT.

The V call is TRBV24-1, the J call TRBJ2-1; D is tentatively TRBD1 or TRBD2 (5 bases each). The germline V and J ends were trimmed by 4 bases and 0 bases, with 12 bases remaining between them. The CDR3 length is 16 residues. CDR1 and CDR2 from the germline V gene are KGHDR and SFDVKD. The CDR3 reads CATSDLGRGSYNEQFF. The CDR3 DNA follows: TGTGCCACCAGTGACCTGGGACGGGGCTCCTACAATGAGCAGTTCTTC.

This clonotype was observed many times. The chain links TRBV5-1 to TRBJ1-4, with D maybe TRBD1 (5 bases). The CDR3 runs 15 residues. Germline V lookup: CDR1 SGHRS, CDR2 YFSETQ. V shed 6 bases and J shed 2 bases, with 14 bases lying between them. CDR3 nucleotide sequence: TGCGCCAGCACCCAGGGCGGAACCACTAATGAAAAACTGTTTTTT. Residues: CASTQGGTTNEKLFF.

The sample holds a few counts of this clonotype. V usage is TRBV29-1 and J usage is TRBJ2-6, with 8 bases matching TRBD1. CDR1 SQVTM and CDR2 ANQGSEA come from the germline V gene. With 7 bases clipped from V and 4 bases from J, the junction kept 9 bases outside the gene matches. CDR3 length equals 15 residues. CDR3 bases: TGCAGCGCTCGGACAGGGAGTACCGGGGCCAACGTCCTGACTTTC. Its protein product is CSARTGSTGANVLTF.

The rearrangement joins TRBV7-9 to TRBJ2-3; perhaps TRBD2 as D (5 bases). CDR1 is SEHNR and CDR2 is FQNEAQ in the germline V gene (reference sequence). Deletions cut 5 bases from V and 1 base from J, with 13 bases between. The CDR3 has 15 residues. CDR3 DNA sequence: TGTGCCAGCAGCATAAGCGGCAGTGGCACAGATACGCAGTATTTT. Protein product: CASSISGSGTDTQYF.

This clonotype came up a few times. This rearrangement joins TRBV24-1 to TRBJ2-1; no clear D. The CDR3 has 11 residues. Trimming took 1 base from V and 9 from J, leaving 3 bases between them. Germline V gene data show CDR1 as KGHDR and CDR2 as SFDVKD. CDR3 sequence reads: CATSDLGEQFF. CDR3 bases: TGTGCCACCAGTGATTTAGGTGAGCAGTTCTTC.

This chain links TRBV28 with TRBJ2-3, with TRBD2 matching 9 bases. CDR1 is MDHEN, CDR2 SYDVKM, per germline. The CDR3 runs 17 residues. V lost 5 bases and J lost 2; bases outside the gene matches: 11. The DNA for the CDR3 is TGTGCCAGCAGTCCCAGCTCAGCGGGAGGACTCACAGATACGCAGTATTTT. Amino acids: CASSPSSAGGLTDTQYF. Based on the CDR3 plus reference TRBV28 and TRBJ2-3, the full variable domain is DVKVTQSSRYLVKRTGEKVFLECVQDMDHENMFWYRQDPGLGLRLIYFSYDVKMKEKGDIPEGYSVSREKKERFSLILESASTNQTSMYLCASSPSSAGGLTDTQYFGPGTRLTVL.

This clonotype was observed at least ten times. The J gene is TRBJ2-2, the V gene TRBV7-2; D is unresolved. The V end was cut by 5 bases, the J end by 8 bases, with 12 bases between. The CDR3 is made up of 13 amino acids. Per germline, CDR1 SGHTA and CDR2 FQGNSA. CDR3 bases: TGTGCCAGCAGCGCTATGATGACTGGGGAGCTGTTTTTT. Translated: CASSAMMTGELFF.

At least ten counts were recorded for this clonotype. J is TRBJ1-2 and V is TRBV14; tentative D call: TRBD1 (6 bases). V was clipped by 3 bases and J by 0 bases, with 11 bases between them. This CDR3 is 15 amino acids long. The germline CDR1 and CDR2 sequences are SGHDN and FVKESK. Here the CDR3 DNA reads TGTGCCAGCAGCCAGACGACAGGTGCTAACTATGGCTACACCTTC. Its translation is CASSQTTGANYGYTF.

The chain combines TRBV7-9 with TRBJ2-7, with 7 bases that match TRBD2. J gave up 5 bases and V 5 bases, and 9 bases lay outside the gene matches. In germline, CDR1 is SEHNR, CDR2 FQNEAQ (reference sequence). This CDR3 is 14 amino acids long. The CDR3 spells CASSASAGSDEQYF. CDR3 nucleotide sequence: TGTGCCAGCAGCGCCTCAGCGGGGAGCGACGAGCAGTACTTC.

This clonotype came up many times. The chain is built from TRBV12-3 or TRBV12-4 and TRBJ2-1, with 8 bases lining up with TRBD2. V lost 8 bases to trimming and J lost 0 bases; unmatched junction nucleotides: 3. CDR3 length equals 14 residues. CDR3 protein: CASLSGSSYNEQFF. DNA for the CDR3: TGTGCCAGCCTCAGCGGGAGCTCCTACAATGAGCAGTTCTTC.

This clonotype was detected only a few times. The chain couples TRBV3-1 to TRBJ1-5; a possible D gene is TRBD1 (6 bases). This CDR3 contains 14 residues. In germline, CDR1 is LGHDT, CDR2 YNNKEL (reference sequence). The germline V and J ends were trimmed by 5 bases and 6 bases, with 14 bases remaining between them. Written as DNA, the CDR3 is TGTGCCAGCAGCAAAGGGGGGGTTAGTCAGCCCCAGCATTTT. This encodes CASSKGGVSQPQHF. Supplemented by reference TRBV3-1 and TRBJ1-5, the full variable domain reads DTAVSQTPKYLVTQMGNDKSIKCEQNLGHDTMYWYKQDSKKFLKIMFSYNNKELIINETVPNRFSPKSPDKAHLNLHINSLELGDSAVYFCASSKGGVSQPQHFGDGTRLSIL.

There are many counts of this clonotype. The V call is TRBV4-1, the J call TRBJ2-1; 8 bases match TRBD2. Germline values: CDR1 MGHRA, CDR2 YSYEKL. V lost 1 base and J lost 3; bases outside the gene matches: 8. The CDR3 length is 17 residues. CDR3 protein: CASSQVIAGTIYNEQFF. The CDR3 DNA sequence: TGCGCCAGCAGCCAAGTAATAGCGGGAACGATCTACAATGAGCAGTTCTTC.

The sample holds a few counts of this clonotype. This chain connects TRBV11-3 to TRBJ2-7; D is unclear. CDR1 is SGHNT, CDR2 YENEEA, per germline. The CDR3 is made up of 12 amino acids. The ends were cut back, 2 bases at V and 5 bases at J, with 7 bases in the middle. The CDR3 DNA reads as TGTGCCAGCAGCTTACCCGGCCACGAGCAGTACTTC. It codes for CASSLPGHEQYF. The full variable domain, with the rest looked up from reference TRBV11-3 and TRBJ2-7, is EAGVVQSPRYKIIEKKQPVAFWCNPISGHNTLYWYLQNLGQGPELLIRYENEEAVDDSQLPKDRFSAERLKGVDSTLKIQPAELGDSAVYLCASSLPGHEQYFGPGTRLTVT.

This clonotype turned up a few times. The CDR3 DNA is TGTGCCAGCAGTCCACAGCGTGGGCAGTATTTT. This codes for CASSPQRGQYF. The chain employs TRBV12-3 or TRBV12-4 and TRBJ2-3; D is unresolved. Trimming took off 5 bases at V and 11 bases at J, with 11 bases between the two ends. This CDR3 contains 11 residues.

This clonotype came up a few times. The chain carries TRBV11-2 and TRBJ2-1, with 8 nucleotides matching TRBD2. This CDR3 contains 18 residues. CDR1 SGHAT and CDR2 FQNNGV come from the germline V gene. V was pared by 3 bases and J by 2 bases, with 12 bases of the junction left unmatched. Here the CDR3 reads CASSFISSRGATYNEQFF. DNA of the CDR3: TGTGCCAGCAGCTTTATCTCCTCGCGGGGGGCCACCTACAATGAGCAGTTCTTC.